The sequence of this T cell receptor (beta chain) was determined in a study of blood T cell repertoires in COVID-19. Study-level background: Some COVID-19 samples were acute and others convalescent; all came from the United States, Italy and Spain. T cells, B-cell-depleted T cells, or PBMCs supplied cDNA or gDNA.

Germline V gives CDR1 MNHEY, CDR2 SMNVEV (reference sequence). With 5 bases removed from V and 4 bases from J, the gap between germline ends came to 12 bases. The CDR3 runs 14 residues. This clone occurred once. Original data processing: By means of reference gene primer amplification, nucleated cell counts were estimated. TCRdb keeps only in-frame clones here, not all; method: immunoSEQ multiplex PCR. V, J and clone size were drawn from that table, and D and trimming were deduced from the DNA. The sample records approximately 58,000 clones, 84% being singletons. The J gene is TRBJ1-5, the V gene TRBV27; no definite D call. This sequence originates from a woman aged 55 to 70 with acute or convalescent COVID-19. Sequencing was done on a sample of peripheral blood. The CDR3 loop reads CASSELGLNQPQHF. As DNA, the CDR3 is TGTGCCAGCAGTGAACTTGGGCTAAATCAGCCCCAGCATTTT.